A single sample gave rise to the 6 T cell receptor beta chains below, sequenced in a study of T cells in Graves' hyperthyroidism and ophthalmopathy. RNA transcripts were the template for amplifying TCR beta CDR3 regions. HTBI primers were used for first-round RT-PCR of the TCR CDR3. TCRdb analysed the multiplex PCR reads with MiXCR anew, one entry per CDR3 protein. The data show 350,000 to 400,000 distinct CDR3 sequences, with 11% to 15% seen just once and about 11% held by the top ten. Material for sequencing was blood. The receptors were sampled from a woman aged 55-75 years with Graves' hyperthyroidism.

This clonotype was detected many times. This chain connects TRBV9 to TRBJ2-1; TRBD2 agrees at 8 bases. Germline CDR1 and CDR2: SGDLS and YYNGEE. This CDR3 spans 15 amino acids. V shed 1 base, J shed 5 bases, and the junction held 5 bases outside the gene matches. The CDR3 DNA reads TGTGCCAGCAGCGTAACGGGTAGCGGGGACAATGAGCAGTTCTTC. Its protein is CASSVTGSGDNEQFF.

This sequence joins TRBV11-1 and TRBJ1-5; D is perhaps TRBD1 (5 bases). The ends were cut back, 1 base at V and 4 bases at J, with 11 bases in the middle. The CDR3 has 15 residues. Germline V gene lookup returns CDR1 SGHAT and CDR2 FQDESV (reference sequence). Written as DNA, the CDR3 is TGTGCCAGCAGCTTAGGGACCGGGACTAATCAGCCCCAGCATTTT. Protein product: CASSLGTGTNQPQHF.

The V call is TRBV5-1, the J call TRBJ2-7, with TRBD1 matching over 8 bases. Germline CDR1 and CDR2: SGHRS and YFSETQ. The J segment lost 2 bases and the V segment lost 0 bases, leaving 13 bases of the junction unmatched. The CDR3 contains 18 residues. CDR3 bases: TGCGCCAGCAGCTTGGGTGGACAGGGTATCCCTATCCCCTACGAGCAGTACTTC. Amino acid sequence: CASSLGGQGIPIPYEQYF.

The sample holds many counts of this clonotype. The rearrangement links TRBV7-9 to TRBJ2-5; the D gene is possibly TRBD2 (6 bases). The CDR3 consists of 16 residues. Trimming took 5 bases from V and 2 from J, leaving 18 bases between them. Germline CDR1 SEHNR, CDR2 FQNEAQ (reference sequence). CDR3 in DNA: TGTGCCAGCAGCCCCCCCCGGGCTAGCGCACAAGAGACCCAGTACTTC. This encodes CASSPPRASAQETQYF.

This chain links TRBV5-1 with TRBJ2-4; 8 bases match TRBD2. Trimming at V came to 2 bases and at J to 1 base, leaving 2 bases not matched to a gene. This CDR3 has 15 residues. CDR1 and CDR2 from the germline V gene are SGHRS and YFSETQ. The CDR3 protein is CASSLSGSAKNIQYF. In DNA form, the CDR3 reads TGCGCCAGCAGCTTAAGCGGGAGTGCCAAAAACATTCAGTACTTC.

This clonotype has at least ten counts. The chain uses TRBV2 and TRBJ2-1; 9 nucleotides match TRBD1. Germline lookup yields CDR1 SNHLY and CDR2 FYNNEI. The trim removed 4 bases at V and 4 bases at J, leaving 5 bases unmatched. The CDR3 totals 15 residues. CDR3 bases: TGTGCCAGCAGTGGGGACAGGGACTTATACAATGAGCAGTTCTTC. Residues: CASSGDRDLYNEQFF.